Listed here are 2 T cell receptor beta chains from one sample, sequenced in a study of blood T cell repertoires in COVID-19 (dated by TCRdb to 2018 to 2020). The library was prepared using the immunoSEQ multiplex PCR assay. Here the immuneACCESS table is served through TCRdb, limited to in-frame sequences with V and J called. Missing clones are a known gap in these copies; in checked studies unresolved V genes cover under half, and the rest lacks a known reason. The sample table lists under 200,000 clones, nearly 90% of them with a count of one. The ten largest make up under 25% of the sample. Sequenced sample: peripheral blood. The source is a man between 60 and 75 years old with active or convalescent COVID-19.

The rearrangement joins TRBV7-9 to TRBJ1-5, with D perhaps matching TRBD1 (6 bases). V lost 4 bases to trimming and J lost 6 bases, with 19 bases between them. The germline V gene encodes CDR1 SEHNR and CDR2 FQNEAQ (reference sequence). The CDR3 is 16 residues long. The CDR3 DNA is TGTGCCAGCAGCTCCTCGACAGGCCCGTCGGGTCAGCCCCAGCATTTT. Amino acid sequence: CASSSSTGPSGQPQHF. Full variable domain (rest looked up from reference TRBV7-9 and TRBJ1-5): DTGVSQNPRHKITKRGQNVTFRCDPISEHNRLYWYRQTLGQGPEFLTYFQNEAQLEKSRLLSDRFSAERPKGSFSTLEIQRTEQGDSAMYLCASSSSTGPSGQPQHFGDGTRLSIL.

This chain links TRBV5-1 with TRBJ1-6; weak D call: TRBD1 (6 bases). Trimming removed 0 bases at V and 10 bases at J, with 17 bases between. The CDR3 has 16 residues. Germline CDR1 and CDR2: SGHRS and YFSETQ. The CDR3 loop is CASSLGSTRGISPLHF. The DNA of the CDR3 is TGCGCCAGCAGCTTGGGTAGTACCAGGGGAATCTCACCCCTCCACTTT. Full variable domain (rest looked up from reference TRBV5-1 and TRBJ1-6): KAGVTQTPRYLIKTRGQQVTLSCSPISGHRSVSWYQQTPGQGLQFLFEYFSETQRNKGNFPGRFSGRQFSNSRSEMNVSTLELGDSALYLCASSLGSTRGISPLHFGNGTRLTVT.